This T cell receptor (beta chain) was observed in a study of immune characterization of retroperitoneal liposarcoma (dated by TCRdb to the late 2010s). The library came from PCR. TCRdb names NextSeq 500 as the instrument used. TCRdb took the public reads, trimmed them with fastp at Q25, ran MiXCR for clone calling and kept in-frame beta chains. All rows with the same CDR3 protein become a single entry with the most common DNA and genes. This sample gives some 8,200 distinct CDR3 sequences in total; just over 40% of them show up just once. The top ten constitute 15% of the sample. V and J are truncated by 8 bases and 3 bases respectively, leaving an intervening sequence of 19 bases. From a lookup of the germline V gene, CDR1 and CDR2 are MNHNS and SASEGT. The CDR3 starts with the cysteine, ends with the phenylalanine, and has 15 residues. The read is trimmed to its CDR3 DNA, 45 bases read in frame from base 1.

Comments on this clonotype: Its antigen is still unknown. Base qualities were left out, and no much larger clone turns up one base away.

This sequence was found in a male donor with retroperitoneal liposarcoma. The receptor chain draws on TRBV6-1 and TRBJ1-1; the D gene lacks a confident call. The sequenced sample consisted of tumor tissue. This receptor has the CDR3 CASATREAAYTEAFF. The DNA reads TGTGCCAGCGCTACAAGGGAAGCTGCTTACACTGAAGCTTTCTTT.